The T cell receptor beta chain described here comes from a study of blood T cells in healthy people across ages. General study results and limits: The study could not conclusively compare naive and antigen-experienced cells, given its unsorted PBMCs. Underestimates were what the diversity estimates from one million T cells were considered to be. Higher diversity and more naive CD4+ cells were features of long-lived donors, compared to aged donors.

V was clipped by 5 bases and J by 5 bases; unmatched bases: 3. This CDR3 has 14 amino acids. Germline lookup yields CDR1 ENHRY and CDR2 SYGVKD. The authors ran a second PCR of about 6 to 11 cycles using a sample-barcoded 5' primer and a J-beta primer mix. TCRdb reprocessed the 5' RACE reads via MiXCR and lists one record per CDR3 protein. The sample lists fewer than 800,000 distinct CDR3 sequences; about 21% were seen once. In its sample, this clonotype was seen a few times. Its antigen remains unknown. This clonotype originated in a man between 65 and 80 years old in good health. The sequenced sample was blood. The chain uses TRBV10-3 and TRBJ1-4; 9 bases line up with TRBD1. Here the CDR3 reads CAISPGQGNEKLFF. CDR3 in DNA: TGTGCCATCAGTCCGGGACAGGGAAATGAAAAACTGTTTTTT.